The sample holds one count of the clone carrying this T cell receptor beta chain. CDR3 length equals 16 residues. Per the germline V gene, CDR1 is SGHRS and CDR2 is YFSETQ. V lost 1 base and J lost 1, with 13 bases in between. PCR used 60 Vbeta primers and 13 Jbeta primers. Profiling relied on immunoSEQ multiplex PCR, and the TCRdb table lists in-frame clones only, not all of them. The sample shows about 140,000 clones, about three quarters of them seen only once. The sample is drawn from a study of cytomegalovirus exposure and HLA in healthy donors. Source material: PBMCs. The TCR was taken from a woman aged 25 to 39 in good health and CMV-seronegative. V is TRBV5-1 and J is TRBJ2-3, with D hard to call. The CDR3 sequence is CASSLSIIGGTDTQYF. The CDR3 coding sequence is TGCGCCAGCAGCTTGTCAATCATAGGAGGCACAGATACGCAGTATTTT.